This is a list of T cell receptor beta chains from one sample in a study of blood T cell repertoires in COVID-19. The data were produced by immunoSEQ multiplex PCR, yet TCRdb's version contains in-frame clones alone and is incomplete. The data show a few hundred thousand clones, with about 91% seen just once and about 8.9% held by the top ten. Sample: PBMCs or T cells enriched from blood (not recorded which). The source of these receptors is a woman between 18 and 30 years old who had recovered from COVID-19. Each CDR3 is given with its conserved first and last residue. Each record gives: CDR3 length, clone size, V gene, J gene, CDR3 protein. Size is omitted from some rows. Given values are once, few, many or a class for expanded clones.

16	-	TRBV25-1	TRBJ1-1	CASSPRGTQGRGKAFF
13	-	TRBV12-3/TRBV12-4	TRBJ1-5	CASSLGDGGPQHF
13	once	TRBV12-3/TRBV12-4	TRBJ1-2	CASSPDRGYGYTF
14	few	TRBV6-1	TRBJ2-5	CASSDEPLQGTQYF
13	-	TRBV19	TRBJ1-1	CASTRTGGTEAFF
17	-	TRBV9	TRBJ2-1	CASSLTSPSGGPKEQFF
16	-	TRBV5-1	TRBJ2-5	CASSSGLTALEETQYF
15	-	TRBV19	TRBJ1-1	CASSIGAPGGAEAFF
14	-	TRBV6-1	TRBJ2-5	CASSPQGIGETQYF
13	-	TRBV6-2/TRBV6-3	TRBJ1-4	CASSYLPNEKLFF